This T cell receptor beta chain emerged from a study of monozygotic twins with inflammatory bowel disease. Using the 5' RACE reads, TCRdb records one entry per CDR3 protein without DNA. The sample totals around 190,000 distinct CDR3 sequences. The V gene's germline CDR1 is SGDLS and CDR2 YYNGEE. CDR3 length equals 16 residues. Sequencing was performed on blood. V is TRBV9 and J is TRBJ2-1; lacking DNA, the TRBD2 call made by TCRdb goes unchecked. The source is a human donor with ulcerative colitis or Crohn's disease, or a healthy co-twin of an affected twin (not recorded which). CDR3 loop: CASSPAGGTGNNEQFF.